Listed below are T cell receptor beta chains from one sample, sequenced in a study of cytomegalovirus exposure and HLA in healthy donors. Sequencing was performed with immunoSEQ multiplex PCR; in TCRdb, only in-frame clones are kept and a portion is missing. The data contain around 130,000 clones, roughly 88% of them singletons. The sample comprised PBMCs. These receptors came from a woman aged 18-29 years in good health and CMV-seropositive. Both conserved end residues are trimmed from each CDR3. Each record gives: V gene, CDR3 protein.

TRBV6-1	ASSEFGVGYNEQF
TRBV6-5	ACRGQGTGELF
TRBV6-1	ASSEGETSEQF
TRBV28	ASSVPTGGGGNTIY
TRBV7-9	ASARWDRDNTEAF
TRBV5-4	ASSAGTAFTDTQY
TRBV5-1	ASSLGAGGEDTQY
TRBV2	ASSGSTSGQANQPQH
TRBV7-3	ASSTAGGGADTQY
TRBV5-4	ASSFRGGDGYT
TRBV9	ASSASGGAAGELF
TRBV4-1	ASSQDPLGQGGEGELF
TRBV6-1	ASSEARQGVGTEAF
TRBV6-5	ASSPPGDTYTEAF
TRBV2	ASSESAGVGETQY
TRBV4-1	ASSQGLGSNQPQH
TRBV5-6	ASSFSHGGATDTQY
TRBV18	ASSPPTDRYPHEQY
TRBV7-7	ASSTDREETQY
TRBV4-1	ASSPTNEKLF
TRBV10-3	AISEGHPGADTQY
TRBV2	ASIPGQGVYEQY
TRBV7-3	ASSLEGSGANVLT
TRBV5-1	ASSSGISNEKLF
TRBV9	ASSVGTLLQGEQY
TRBV7-9	ASSWGGGTGELF
TRBV7-7	ASRATSGGITGELF
TRBV11-3	ASSQQGGETQY
TRBV4-1	ASSRHRETGGVLNTIY
TRBV6-5	ASKDGDYGYT
TRBV7-6	ASSWLAGGQETQY
TRBV2	ASSVREYEQY
TRBV19	ASSMQRPGEQF
TRBV19	ASISGLWDTEAF
TRBV20-1	SATGGDTQY
TRBV28	ASSLGTGDSTGYT
TRBV5-6	ASSLLRTPLNTEAF
TRBV2	ASGLSKAYEQY
TRBV5-6	ASSLGDRVYNEQF
TRBV6-5	ASSPGHSTDTQY
TRBV5-1	ASSLEGAVCTQY